This T cell receptor beta chain originates from a study of shared clonotypes between healthy human individuals. Germline CDR1 reads MGHRA; CDR2 reads YSYEKL. The CDR3 consists of 14 residues. V gave up 4 bases and J gave up 6 bases, with 12 bases separating them. The authors loaded about 200 ng DNA, roughly 33,000 T cell genomes, into sorted-subset replicate PCRs. TCRdb's table, derived via immunoSEQ multiplex PCR, lists solely in-frame clones and lacks some. The sample consists of some 380,000 clones, roughly 96% of them appearing once. The TCR originated in a young man in good health. J is TRBJ2-2 and V is TRBV4-1; maybe TRBD2 (6 bases). The sample taken for sequencing was memory CD8+ T cells sorted from blood. Sample subset: CD45RO+ cells pooled with CCR7-negative TemRA cells. The CDR3 DNA follows: TGCGCCAGCAGCCGCGATAGCGGACCCGGGGAGCTGTTTTTT. Its translation is CASSRDSGPGELFF.